This T cell receptor beta chain stems from a study of blood T cell repertoires in COVID-19. At the level of the study: The United States, Italy and Spain were the sources of the acute and convalescent COVID-19 samples.

Generated by immunoSEQ multiplex PCR, the TCRdb table keeps only in-frame clones and is missing some. This sample has 230,000 or so clones, with roughly 76% found just once. CDR1 is LGHDT, CDR2 YNNKEL, per germline (reference sequence). Trimming cost V 4 bases and J 10 bases; bases outside gene matches: 6. The CDR3 contains 13 residues. The V gene is TRBV3-1 (or the pseudogene TRBV3-2), the J gene TRBJ1-4; 7 nucleotides match TRBD1. The sequenced sample was peripheral blood. The sequence was obtained from a woman aged 80 or older with COVID-19, enrolled during active disease. The CDR3 spells CASSRRDSPKLFF. CDR3 DNA: TGTGCCAGCAGCCGCCGGGACAGCCCAAAACTGTTTTTT.